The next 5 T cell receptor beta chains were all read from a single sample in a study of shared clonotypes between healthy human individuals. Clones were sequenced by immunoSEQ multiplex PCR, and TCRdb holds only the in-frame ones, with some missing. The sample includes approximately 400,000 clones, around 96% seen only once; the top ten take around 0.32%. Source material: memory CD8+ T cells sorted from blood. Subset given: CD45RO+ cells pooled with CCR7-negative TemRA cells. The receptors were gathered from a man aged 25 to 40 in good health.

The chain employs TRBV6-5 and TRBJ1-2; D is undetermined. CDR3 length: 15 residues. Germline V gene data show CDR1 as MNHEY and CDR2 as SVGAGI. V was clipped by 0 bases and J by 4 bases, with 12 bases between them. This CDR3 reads CASSYSIAWSYGYTF. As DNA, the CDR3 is TGTGCCAGCAGTTACTCGATTGCGTGGAGCTATGGCTACACCTTC.

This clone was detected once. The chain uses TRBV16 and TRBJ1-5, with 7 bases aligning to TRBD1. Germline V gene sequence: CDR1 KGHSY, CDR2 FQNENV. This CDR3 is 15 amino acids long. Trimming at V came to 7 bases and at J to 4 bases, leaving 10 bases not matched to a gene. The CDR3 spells CASITGARANQPQHF. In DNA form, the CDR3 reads TGTGCCAGCATCACAGGGGCGCGGGCAAATCAGCCCCAGCATTTT.

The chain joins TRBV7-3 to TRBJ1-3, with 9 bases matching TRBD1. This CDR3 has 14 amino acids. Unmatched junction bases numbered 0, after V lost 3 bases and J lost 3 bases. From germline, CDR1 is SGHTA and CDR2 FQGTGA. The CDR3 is CASSLGQGGNTIYF. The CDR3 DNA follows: TGTGCCAGCAGCTTGGGACAGGGTGGAAACACCATATATTTT.

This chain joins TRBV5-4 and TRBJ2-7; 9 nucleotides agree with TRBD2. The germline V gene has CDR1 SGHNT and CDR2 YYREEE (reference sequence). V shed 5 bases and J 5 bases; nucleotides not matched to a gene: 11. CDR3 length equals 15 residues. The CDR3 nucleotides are TGTGCCAGCAGACCTTCCATAGCGGGAGAACACGAGCAGTACTTC. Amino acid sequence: CASRPSIAGEHEQYF.

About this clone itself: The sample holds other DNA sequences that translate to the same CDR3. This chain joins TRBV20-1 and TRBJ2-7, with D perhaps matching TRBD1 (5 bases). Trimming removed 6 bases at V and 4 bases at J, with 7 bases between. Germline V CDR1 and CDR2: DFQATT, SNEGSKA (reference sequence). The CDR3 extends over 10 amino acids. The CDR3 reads CSAREYEQYF. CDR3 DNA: TGCAGTGCCAGGGAATACGAGCAGTACTTC.